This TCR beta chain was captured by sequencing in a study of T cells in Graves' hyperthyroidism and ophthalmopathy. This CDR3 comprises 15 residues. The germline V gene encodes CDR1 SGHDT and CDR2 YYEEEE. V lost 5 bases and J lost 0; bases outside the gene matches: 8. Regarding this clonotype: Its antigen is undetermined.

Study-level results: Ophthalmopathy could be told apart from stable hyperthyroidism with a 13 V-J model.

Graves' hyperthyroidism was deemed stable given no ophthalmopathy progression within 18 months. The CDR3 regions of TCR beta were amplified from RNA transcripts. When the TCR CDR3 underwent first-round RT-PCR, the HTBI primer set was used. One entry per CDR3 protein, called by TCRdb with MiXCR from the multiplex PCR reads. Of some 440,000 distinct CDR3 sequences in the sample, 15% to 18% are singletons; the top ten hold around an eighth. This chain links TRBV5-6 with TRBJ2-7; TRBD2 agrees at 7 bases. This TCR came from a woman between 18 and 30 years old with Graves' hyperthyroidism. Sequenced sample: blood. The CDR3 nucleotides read TGTGCCAGCAGTCCGAGCGGGGTCAACTCCTACGAGCAGTACTTC. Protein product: CASSPSGVNSYEQYF. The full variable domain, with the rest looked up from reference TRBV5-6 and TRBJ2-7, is DAGVTQSPTHLIKTRGQQVTLRCSPKSGHDTVSWYQQALGQGPQFIFQYYEEEERQRGNFPDRFSGHQFPNYSSELNVNALLLGDSALYLCASSPSGVNSYEQYFGPGTRLTVT.